This T cell receptor beta chain was identified in a study of CD8 T cell repertoires and HIV-1 epitope variants. The V end was cut by 4 bases, the J end by 4 bases, with 11 bases between. The CDR3 runs to 14 residues. Germline CDR1 is MNHNY and CDR2 is SVGAGI (reference sequence). As regards this clone: Its antigen is undetermined.

Sequencing was performed with immunoSEQ multiplex PCR; in TCRdb, only in-frame clones are kept and a portion is missing. The sample includes around 6,000 clones, around two thirds of them seen just once. The origin of this receptor is a male donor with HIV. The sequenced material came from cultured CD8+ T cells derived from PBMCs. The rearrangement uses TRBV6-6 and TRBJ2-1, with TRBD2 as a possible D gene (5 bases). The DNA for the CDR3 is TGTGCCAGCAGTTCCCCGACTATTTACAATGAGCAGTTCTTC. Protein product: CASSSPTIYNEQFF.